The rows below give T cell receptor beta chains drawn from one sample of a study of technical replicates of blood from a few donors. The protocol was immunoSEQ multiplex PCR, while the TCRdb copy is restricted to in-frame clones and leaves out a portion. In the table there are about 80,000 clones, about 94% of which are singletons. Sequencing was carried out using T cells isolated from PBMCs. The receptor source for this set is a human donor in good health. Both conserved end residues are part of each CDR3. D genes are given only for firm matches. Rows give clone size only sometimes, using once, few, many, or a class for an expanded clone.

TRBV28	TRBJ1-5	TRBD1	.	TGTGCCAGCAGTTCCCAAGCCGGACAGGGCCCGACCTTCAATCAGCCCCAGCATTTT	CASSSQAGQGPTFNQPQHF
TRBV4-1	TRBJ2-1	TRBD2	.	TGCGCCAGCAGCCGCTCGAAGGAGCGGGAATCTTACAATGAGCAGTTCTTC	CASSRSKERESYNEQFF
TRBV7-8	TRBJ2-1	.	.	TGTGCCAGCAGCCCAGCTAGTAGCAACTACAATGAGCAGTTCTTC	CASSPASSNYNEQFF
TRBV30	TRBJ2-7	TRBD2	.	TGTGCCTGGAGTGTTTCGGGGGGGGTAGACGAGCAGTACTTC	CAWSVSGGVDEQYF
TRBV28	TRBJ2-7	.	.	TGTGCCAGCAGCCTCAGGGGTTACTCCTACGAGCAGTACTTC	CASSLRGYSYEQYF
TRBV4-3	TRBJ2-5	.	.	TGCGCCAGCAGCCAAGACAGGAAGGGGGAGACCCAGTACTTC	CASSQDRKGETQYF
TRBV7-9	TRBJ2-4	.	.	TGTGCCAGCAGCTTAGCTTTTCAGGGGATAGCCAAAAACATTCAGTACTTC	CASSLAFQGIAKNIQYF
TRBV5-4	TRBJ1-2	.	.	TGTGCCAGCAGCCCGACAGGTACTAACTATGGCTACACCTTC	CASSPTGTNYGYTF
TRBV27	TRBJ1-5	.	once	TGTGCCAGCAGTTTACTGGACTCCAATCAGCCCCAGCATTTT	CASSLLDSNQPQHF
TRBV4-1	TRBJ2-3	TRBD2	.	TGCGCCAGCAGCCAAGAGAGCGGACTAGCGGGAGATACGCAGTATTTT	CASSQESGLAGDTQYF
TRBV5-8	TRBJ1-1	TRBD1	.	TGTGCCAGCAGGGGCAGGGGGTTTTCTGAAGCTTTCTTT	CASRGRGFSEAFF
TRBV29-1	TRBJ1-2	TRBD1	.	TGCAGCGTTTGGACAGGGGATCACGCCTATGGCTACACCTTC	CSVWTGDHAYGYTF
TRBV7-9	TRBJ2-2	.	few	TGTGCCAGCAGCTTCCCCGGGAACACCGGGGAGCTGTTTTTT	CASSFPGNTGELFF
TRBV27	TRBJ2-7	.	.	TGTGCCAGCAGTACAGGCAGCTACGAGCAGTACTTC	CASSTGSYEQYF